These 20 T cell receptor beta chains originate from one sample sequenced in a study of cytomegalovirus exposure and HLA in healthy donors. Repertoires were generated with immunoSEQ multiplex PCR, while TCRdb's copy carries only in-frame clones and drops some. The data hold fewer than 120,000 clones, with approximately 89% observed a single time. Sequenced material: PBMCs. The source of these receptors is a woman aged 18 to 35 in good health and CMV-seronegative.

V is TRBV7-8 and J is TRBJ2-3; weak D call: TRBD2 (5 bases). The length of the CDR3 is 14 residues. The V gene's germline CDR1 is SGHVS and CDR2 FQNEAQ. Trimming took off 5 bases at V and 1 base at J, with 10 bases between the two ends. The DNA of the CDR3 is TGTGCCAGCAGCCCGAGGCGGGGCACAGATACGCAGTATTTT. It encodes CASSPRRGTDTQYF.

The chain has TRBV5-4 and TRBJ2-7; 10 bases align to TRBD2. Looked up from germline, CDR1 is SGHNT and CDR2 is YYREEE (reference sequence). The ends lost 4 bases at V and 7 bases at J; junction bases unmatched: 11. CDR3 length: 15 amino acids. CDR3 sequence reads: CASSATSGEGGEQYF. CDR3 in DNA: TGTGCCAGCAGCGCAACTAGCGGGGAAGGTGGGGAGCAGTACTTC.

The J gene is TRBJ2-5, the V gene TRBV7-2, with a tentative D call TRBD2 (7 bases). Germline V CDR1 and CDR2: SGHTA, FQGNSA. The length of the CDR3 is 16 residues. V was trimmed by 3 bases and J by 2 bases, leaving 16 bases between them. CDR3 protein: CASSFREGGTQETQYF. The CDR3 DNA follows: TGTGCCAGCAGCTTTAGGGAGGGGGGTACTCAAGAGACCCAGTACTTC.

The J gene is TRBJ2-6, the V gene TRBV19, with TRBD1 identical over 7 bases. V lost 5 bases and J lost 0; bases outside the gene matches: 1. The CDR3 consists of 15 residues. Germline CDR1 is LNHDA and CDR2 is SQIVND (reference sequence). CDR3 DNA: TGTGCCAGTAGTGGGACAGACTCTGGGGCCAACGTCCTGACTTTC. This encodes CASSGTDSGANVLTF.

CDR3 sequence (DNA): TGTGCCAGCAGAACCCCGCTGGGAGGAACCCATGGCTACACCTTC. Encoded protein: CASRTPLGGTHGYTF. V usage is TRBV27 and J usage is TRBJ1-2, with D hard to call. This CDR3 contains 15 residues. Germline loops: CDR1 MNHEY, CDR2 SMNVEV (reference sequence). V lost 6 bases and J lost 6, with 20 bases in between.

The V call is TRBV5-1, the J call TRBJ1-2; TRBD1 is a possible D gene (6 bases). Germline values: CDR1 SGHRS, CDR2 YFSETQ. The CDR3 has 16 amino acids. Trimming cost V 4 bases and J 3 bases, with 19 bases left between them. The CDR3 sequence is CASSRSPGQVDYGYTF. The CDR3 DNA follows: TGCGCCAGCAGCAGATCACCGGGACAAGTCGACTATGGCTACACCTTC.

This clone showed up just once. The chain couples TRBV25-1 to TRBJ2-1, with 7 bases aligning to TRBD1. The V and J ends lost 7 bases and 6 bases, in that order; junction bases with no gene match: 0. This CDR3 spans 11 amino acids. Germline V lookup: CDR1 MGHDK, CDR2 SYGVNS. For the CDR3, the DNA is TGTGCCAGCAACAGGGGCAATGAGCAGTTCTTC. Translated: CASNRGNEQFF.

The chain employs TRBV21-1 and TRBJ2-3; the table's D gene call, TRBD2, was not cross checked with the DNA. TRBV21-1 is deemed a pseudogene. The CDR3 has 15 amino acids. The CDR3 DNA follows: TGTGCCAGCAGCAACCGCGGGAGGGGGACAGATACGCAGTATTTT. It yields the protein CASSNRGRGTDTQYF.

The chain has TRBV27 and TRBJ2-7; 10 bases are a match to TRBD2. The CDR3 covers 15 residues. V lost 4 bases, J lost 3 bases, and 6 bases stayed unmatched. Germline V CDR1 and CDR2: MNHEY, SMNVEV (reference sequence). CDR3: CASSSVLAGVYEQYF. The CDR3, as DNA: TGTGCCAGCAGTTCAGTGCTAGCGGGAGTCTACGAGCAGTACTTC.

The chain carries TRBV6-4 and TRBJ1-2; D possibly corresponds to TRBD1 (5 bases). The germline V gene encodes CDR1 MRHNA and CDR2 SNTAGT. Trimming stripped 0 bases from V and 4 bases from J, with 12 bases between. This CDR3 region has 15 residues. The CDR3 DNA sequence: TGTGCCAGCAGTGACTCAGGACAATCCCCCTATGGCTACACCTTC. Residues: CASSDSGQSPYGYTF.

The rearrangement uses TRBV7-2 and TRBJ2-5; 7 nucleotides align to TRBD2. Germline loops: CDR1 SGHTA, CDR2 FQGNSA. The CDR3 sequence is 16 residues long. Trimming removed 1 base from V and 1 base from J; junction bases left unmatched: 6. The CDR3 protein is CASSLGRSGRQETQYF. The CDR3 bases are TGTGCCAGCAGCTTAGGCCGTAGCGGGCGCCAAGAGACCCAGTACTTC.

J is TRBJ2-1 and V is TRBV5-1; no definite D call. The CDR3 is 14 residues long. V was shortened by 3 bases and J by 2 bases, with 9 bases between the two germline ends. CDR1 and CDR2 from the germline V gene are SGHRS and YFSETQ. The DNA for the CDR3 is TGCGCCAGCAGCTGGTCTGACACCTACAATGAGCAGTTCTTC. It specifies CASSWSDTYNEQFF.

The V call is TRBV28, the J call TRBJ2-3; unclear D gene. Germline V gene lookup returns CDR1 MDHEN and CDR2 SYDVKM. The CDR3 totals 12 residues. V was shortened by 4 bases and J by 3 bases, with 5 bases between the two germline ends. CDR3 sequence: CASSSLTDTQYF. The CDR3 coding sequence is TGTGCCAGCAGTTCCTTAACAGATACGCAGTATTTT. The variable domain in full, completed from reference TRBV28 and TRBJ2-3, reads DVKVTQSSRYLVKRTGEKVFLECVQDMDHENMFWYRQDPGLGLRLIYFSYDVKMKEKGDIPEGYSVSREKKERFSLILESASTNQTSMYLCASSSLTDTQYFGPGTRLTVL.

This clone came up once. This chain uses TRBV5-6 with TRBJ2-7, with D possibly TRBD1 on 6 matching bases. This CDR3 contains 14 residues. V was cut by 2 bases and J by 2 bases, with 11 bases left in between. CDR1 SGHDT and CDR2 YYEEEE come from the germline V gene. The CDR3 sequence is CASSLRGSPYEQYF. The CDR3 DNA reads TGTGCCAGCAGCTTAAGGGGGTCCCCCTACGAGCAGTACTTC.

The chain couples TRBV19 to TRBJ2-7; the match to TRBD2 covers 15 bases. The CDR3 runs to 17 residues. The ends lost 1 base at V and 2 bases at J; junction bases unmatched: 3. Germline V gene sequence: CDR1 LNHDA, CDR2 SQIVND (reference sequence). The CDR3 bases are TGTGCCAGTAGTATAGCCGGACTAGCGGGAGGGCCCTACGAGCAGTACTTC. Translating gives CASSIAGLAGGPYEQYF.

This clone was recorded only once. The junction and the germline gene differ at one end; a read error may be behind it. The rearrangement links TRBV10-3 to TRBJ2-3; 7 positions agree with TRBD2. In germline, CDR1 is ENHRY, CDR2 SYGVKD. The CDR3 covers 14 residues. The CDR3 sequence: CAISDGGSKDTQYF. The CDR3 bases are TGTGCCATCAGTGACGGCGGGAGCAAAGATACGCAGTATTTT.

A single count supports this clone. This chain links TRBV19 with TRBJ1-1; no clear D. CDR1 LNHDA and CDR2 SQIVND come from the germline V gene (reference sequence). The CDR3 runs 15 residues. The ends were cut back, 6 bases at V and 1 base at J, with 15 bases in the middle. The CDR3 reads CASSISAVPNTEAFF. Here the CDR3 DNA reads TGTGCCAGTAGCATATCGGCGGTGCCGAACACTGAAGCTTTCTTT.

The chain employs TRBV21-1 and TRBJ1-2; TRBD1, the D gene given by the table, was not confirmed from the DNA. TRBV21-1 is given as a pseudogene. This CDR3 spans 15 amino acids. Here the CDR3 reads CASSTYRGLIGGYTF. For the CDR3, the DNA is TGTGCCAGCAGCACCTACAGGGGACTGATAGGGGGCTACACCTTC.

The chain couples TRBV14 to TRBJ2-7, with 8 bases that match TRBD2. With V trimmed by 0 bases and J by 4 bases, 5 bases remained unmatched. The CDR3 sequence is 15 residues long. Germline CDR1 reads SGHDN; CDR2 reads FVKESK. The CDR3, as DNA: TGTGCCAGCAGCCAAGATCCCGGACTAGCTTACGAGCAGTACTTC. The encoded protein is CASSQDPGLAYEQYF.

This rearrangement joins TRBV29-1 to TRBJ2-2; D perhaps matches TRBD1 (6 bases). The CDR3 runs 14 residues. Germline V gene lookup returns CDR1 SQVTM and CDR2 ANQGSEA. V was trimmed by 4 bases and J by 4 bases, leaving 13 bases between them. In nucleotides, the CDR3 is TGCAGCGTTGGTCGGGACATTCTCACCGGGGAGCTGTTTTTT. Amino acid sequence: CSVGRDILTGELFF.